Below, 17 T cell receptor beta chains from the same sample are listed, as sequenced in a study of cytomegalovirus exposure and HLA in healthy donors. The PCR ran on 60 Vbeta and 13 Jbeta primers. Some clones are missing from TCRdb's copy, which holds only in-frame ones; the method was immunoSEQ multiplex PCR. The sample yields around 190,000 clones, around 75% seen once. Material: PBMCs. These receptors came from a woman between 50 and 59 years old in good health and CMV-seronegative.

As for this clone: Within the sample, other DNA sequences also encode this same CDR3. This chain connects TRBV5-1 to TRBJ2-7, with D possibly matching TRBD1 (6 bases). Per the germline V gene, CDR1 is SGHRS and CDR2 is YFSETQ. The CDR3 covers 15 residues. V was cut by 0 bases and J by 3 bases, with 13 bases left in between. The CDR3 loop reads CASSLDRDTFYEQYF. The CDR3 bases are TGCGCCAGCAGCTTGGACCGGGACACCTTCTACGAGCAGTACTTC.

V gene TRBV7-3 combines with J gene TRBJ1-6, with 9 nucleotides matching TRBD1. This CDR3 region has 16 residues. V lost 5 bases, J lost 5 bases, and 7 bases stayed unmatched. Germline V gives CDR1 SGHTA, CDR2 FQGTGA. The CDR3 DNA is TGTGCCAGCAGCCCCCGGGACAGGGCGAATAATTCACCCCTCCACTTT. Amino acids: CASSPRDRANNSPLHF. The full variable domain, in which reference TRBV7-3 and TRBJ1-6 provide the parts outside the CDR3, is GAGVSQTPSNKVTEKGKYVELRCDPISGHTALYWYRQSLGQGPEFLIYFQGTGAADDSGLPNDRFFAVRPEGSVSTLKIQRTERGDSAVYLCASSPRDRANNSPLHFGNGTRLTVT.

The chain combines TRBV14 with TRBJ2-7, with TRBD1 identical over 7 bases. Germline V gene lookup returns CDR1 SGHDN and CDR2 FVKESK. V lost 8 bases to trimming and J lost 0 bases; unmatched junction nucleotides: 4. CDR3 length: 13 amino acids. Written as DNA, the CDR3 is TGTGCCAGCCGTCCAGGGGGCTCCTACGAGCAGTACTTC. It specifies CASRPGGSYEQYF.

In this sample, this clone turned up a few times. The V gene is TRBV6-1, the J gene TRBJ1-5, with 7 bases aligning to TRBD1. Germline V gene lookup returns CDR1 MNHNS and CDR2 SASEGT. With V trimmed by 3 bases and J by 6 bases, 8 bases remained unmatched. The length of the CDR3 is 15 residues. In nucleotides, the CDR3 is TGTGCCAGCAGTGACGAGGGGGCCGGGGGTCAGCCCCAGCATTTT. Amino acid sequence: CASSDEGAGGQPQHF.

V gene TRBV19 combines with J gene TRBJ1-5; no definite D call. Germline-derived CDR1 and CDR2 are LNHDA and SQIVND (reference sequence). V lost 3 bases, J lost 0 bases, and 15 bases lay in between. The CDR3 extends over 17 amino acids. CDR3 coding DNA: TGTGCCAGTAGTATCAGGACTGGAATAGCTAGCAATCAGCCCCAGCATTTT. Translating it yields CASSIRTGIASNQPQHF. The entire variable domain, with the rest obtained from reference TRBV19 and TRBJ1-5, is as follows: DGGITQSPKYLFRKEGQNVTLSCEQNLNHDAMYWYRQDPGQGLRLIYYSQIVNDFQKGDIAEGYSVSREKKESFPLTVTSAQKNPTAFYLCASSIRTGIASNQPQHFGDGTRLSIL.

The genes are TRBV11-1 and TRBJ1-1, with a weak D call TRBD1 (5 bases). V gave up 0 bases and J gave up 6 bases, with 14 bases separating them. This CDR3 contains 15 residues. The germline V gene encodes CDR1 SGHAT and CDR2 FQDESV (reference sequence). CDR3 nucleotides: TGTGCCAGCAGCTTAGCTAGGGGAGGGACGGCTGAAGCTTTCTTT. Translated, it gives CASSLARGGTAEAFF.

The V and J genes are TRBV6-1 and TRBJ1-1; D may be TRBD1 (5 bases). This CDR3 has 13 residues. Trimming stripped 7 bases from V and 2 bases from J, with 11 bases between. The germline CDR1 and CDR2 sequences are MNHNS and SASEGT. CDR3 DNA: TGTGCCAGCACCCCTCAGGGAAACACTGAAGCTTTCTTT. Amino acid sequence: CASTPQGNTEAFF.

The J gene is TRBJ2-5, the V gene TRBV9, with TRBD2 identical over 13 bases. The CDR3 runs 15 residues. V dropped 2 bases and J dropped 7; count of bases not matched to a gene: 5. Germline CDR1 reads SGDLS; CDR2 reads YYNGEE. For the CDR3, the DNA is TGTGCCAGCAGCGTTGGGACTAGCGGGGTACGGACCCAGTACTTC. Translating it yields CASSVGTSGVRTQYF. Based on the CDR3 plus reference TRBV9 and TRBJ2-5, the full variable domain is DSGVTQTPKHLITATGQRVTLRCSPRSGDLSVYWYQQSLDQGLQFLIQYYNGEERAKGNILERFSAQQFPDLHSELNLSSLELGDSALYFCASSVGTSGVRTQYFGPGTRLLVL.

The rearrangement joins TRBV28 to TRBJ2-7; 12 bases line up with TRBD2. The CDR3 has 16 residues. The germline CDR1 and CDR2 sequences are MDHEN and SYDVKM. Trimming took 5 bases from V and 6 from J; bases not matched to a gene: 11. The chain's CDR3 is CASSLPTSGSYGEQYF. The CDR3 DNA is TGTGCCAGCAGTCTACCGACTAGCGGGAGCTATGGCGAGCAGTACTTC.

The chain carries TRBV7-9 and TRBJ1-4; D gene ambiguous. Per the germline V gene, CDR1 is SEHNR and CDR2 is FQNEAQ (reference sequence). Trimming cost V 5 bases and J 12 bases, with 19 bases left between them. The CDR3 runs 14 residues. CDR3 bases: TGTGCCAGCAGCCTACCGGAGCGCCGGAGGCAACTGTTTTTT. Protein product: CASSLPERRRQLFF. Full variable domain (remainder filled in from reference TRBV7-9 and TRBJ1-4): DTGVSQNPRHKITKRGQNVTFRCDPISEHNRLYWYRQTLGQGPEFLTYFQNEAQLEKSRLLSDRFSAERPKGSFSTLEIQRTEQGDSAMYLCASSLPERRRQLFFGSGTQLSVL.

This CDR3 reads CASSKKATGGHSPLHF. In DNA, the CDR3 is TGTGCCAGCAGCAAAAAGGCGACAGGGGGACATTCACCCCTCCACTTT. The chain carries TRBV21-1 and TRBJ1-6; TRBD1 is the table's D call, not checked against the DNA. TRBV21-1 is given as a pseudogene. The CDR3 contains 16 residues.

The chain is built from TRBV18 and TRBJ1-1; D is unresolved. Trimming stripped 1 base from V and 3 bases from J, with 9 bases between. The CDR3 has 14 residues. The germline V gene encodes CDR1 KGHSH and CDR2 LQKENI. This CDR3 is CASSPRLLDTEAFF. Here the CDR3 DNA reads TGTGCCAGCTCACCACGACTTCTGGACACTGAAGCTTTCTTT.

This clone was detected only once. The CDR3 DNA reads TGTGCCAGCAGCCCATACTCAGGGGGTTCCTACGAGCAGTACTTC. Its protein product is CASSPYSGGSYEQYF. J is TRBJ2-7 and V is TRBV7-8; 7 nucleotides line up with TRBD1. Germline lookup yields CDR1 SGHVS and CDR2 FQNEAQ. J was trimmed by 1 base and V by 5 bases; bases with no gene match: 8. The length of the CDR3 is 15 residues.

The V and J genes are TRBV7-2 and TRBJ2-7; no reliable D call. Trimming took 2 bases from V and 6 from J, leaving 5 bases between them. The CDR3 has 11 residues. Germline loops: CDR1 SGHTA, CDR2 FQGNSA. In nucleotides, the CDR3 is TGTGCCAGCAGCTTAAGCGTCGAGCAGTACTTC. Translated, it gives CASSLSVEQYF.

The chain links TRBV5-5 to TRBJ1-1; possible D gene TRBD1, 6 bases. The CDR3 extends over 15 amino acids. V lost 4 bases to trimming and J lost 1 base, with 14 bases between them. Germline CDR1 and CDR2: SGHKS and YYEKEE (reference sequence). This CDR3 is CASSPLQGRNTEAFF. CDR3 sequence (DNA): TGTGCCAGCAGCCCACTACAGGGTCGGAACACTGAAGCTTTCTTT.

CDR3 sequence (DNA): TGCGCCAGCAGCTTTCAGCGGGGCTGGGAAACCAACATTCAGTACTTC. Encoded protein: CASSFQRGWETNIQYF. This sequence joins TRBV5-1 and TRBJ2-4, with 7 nucleotides matching TRBD2. CDR1 is SGHRS, CDR2 YFSETQ, per germline. The CDR3 runs to 16 residues. With 2 bases clipped from V and 7 bases from J, the junction kept 12 bases outside the gene matches. Complete variable domain (other parts from reference TRBV5-1 and TRBJ2-4): KAGVTQTPRYLIKTRGQQVTLSCSPISGHRSVSWYQQTPGQGLQFLFEYFSETQRNKGNFPGRFSGRQFSNSRSEMNVSTLELGDSALYLCASSFQRGWETNIQYFGAGTRLSVL.

The rearrangement uses TRBV19 and TRBJ2-5; tentative D call: TRBD2 (5 bases). V was clipped by 2 bases and J by 2 bases, with 9 bases between them. Germline V gene sequence: CDR1 LNHDA, CDR2 SQIVND (reference sequence). The CDR3 has 14 amino acids. The CDR3 DNA sequence: TGTGCCAGTAGTATACAGCCGGGGCAAGAGACCCAGTACTTC. The encoded protein is CASSIQPGQETQYF.